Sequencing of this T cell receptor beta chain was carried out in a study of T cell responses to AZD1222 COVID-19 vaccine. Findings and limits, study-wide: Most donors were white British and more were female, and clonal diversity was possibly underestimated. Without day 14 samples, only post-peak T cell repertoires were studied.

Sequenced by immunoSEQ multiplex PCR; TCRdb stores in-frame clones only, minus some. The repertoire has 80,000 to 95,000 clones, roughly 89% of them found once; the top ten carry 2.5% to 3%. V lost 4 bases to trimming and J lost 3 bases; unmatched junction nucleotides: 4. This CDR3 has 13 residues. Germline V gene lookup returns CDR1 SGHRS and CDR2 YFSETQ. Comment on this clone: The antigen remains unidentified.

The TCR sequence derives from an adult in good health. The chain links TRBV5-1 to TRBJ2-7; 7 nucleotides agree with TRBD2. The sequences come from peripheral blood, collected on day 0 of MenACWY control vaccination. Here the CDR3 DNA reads TGCGCCAGCAGCCGTGGGAGGGGCTACGAGCAGTACTTC. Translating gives CASSRGRGYEQYF.